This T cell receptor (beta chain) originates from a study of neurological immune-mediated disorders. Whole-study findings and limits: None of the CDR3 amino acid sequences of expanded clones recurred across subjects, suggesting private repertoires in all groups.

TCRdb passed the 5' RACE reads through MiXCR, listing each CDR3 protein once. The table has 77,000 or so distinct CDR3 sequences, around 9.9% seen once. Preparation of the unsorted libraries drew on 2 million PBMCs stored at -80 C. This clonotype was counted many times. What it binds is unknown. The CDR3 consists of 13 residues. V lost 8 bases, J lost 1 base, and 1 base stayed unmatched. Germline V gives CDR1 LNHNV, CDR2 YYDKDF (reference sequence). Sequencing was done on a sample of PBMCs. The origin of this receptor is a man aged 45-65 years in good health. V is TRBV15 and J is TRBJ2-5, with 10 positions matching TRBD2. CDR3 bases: TGTGCCACCGGGACTAGCGCCCAAGAGACCCAGTACTTC. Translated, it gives CATGTSAQETQYF.